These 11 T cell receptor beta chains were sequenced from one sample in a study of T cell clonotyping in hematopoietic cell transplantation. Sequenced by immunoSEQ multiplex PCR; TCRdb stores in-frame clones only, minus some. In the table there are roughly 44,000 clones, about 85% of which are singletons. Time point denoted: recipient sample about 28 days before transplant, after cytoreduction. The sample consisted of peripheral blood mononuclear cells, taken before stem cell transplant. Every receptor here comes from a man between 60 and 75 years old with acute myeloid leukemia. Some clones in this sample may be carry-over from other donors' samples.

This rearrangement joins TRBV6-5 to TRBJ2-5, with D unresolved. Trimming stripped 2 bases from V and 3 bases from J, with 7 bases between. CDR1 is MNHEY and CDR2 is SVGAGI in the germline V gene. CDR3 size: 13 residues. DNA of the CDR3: TGTGCCAGCAGTTACGGCCAGGAAGAGACCCAGTACTTC. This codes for CASSYGQEETQYF.

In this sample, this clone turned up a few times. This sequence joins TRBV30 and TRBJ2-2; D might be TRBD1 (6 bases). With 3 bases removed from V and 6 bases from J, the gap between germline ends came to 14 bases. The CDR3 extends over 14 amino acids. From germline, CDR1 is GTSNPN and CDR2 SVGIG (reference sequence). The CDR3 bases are TGTGCCTGGAGCCCTACAGGGATTTCCGGGGAGCTGTTTTTT. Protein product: CAWSPTGISGELFF.

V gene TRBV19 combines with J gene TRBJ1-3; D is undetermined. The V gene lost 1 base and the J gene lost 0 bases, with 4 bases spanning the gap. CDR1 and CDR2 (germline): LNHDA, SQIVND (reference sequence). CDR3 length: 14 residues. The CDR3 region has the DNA TGTGCCAGTAGTATAGTAAGCTCTGGAAACACCATATATTTT. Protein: CASSIVSSGNTIYF.

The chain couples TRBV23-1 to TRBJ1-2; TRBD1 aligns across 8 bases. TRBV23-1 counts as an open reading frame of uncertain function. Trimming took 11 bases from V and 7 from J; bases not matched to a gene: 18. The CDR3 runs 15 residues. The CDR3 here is CAGLKKDREYGGYTF. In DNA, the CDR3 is TGCGCCGGATTAAAAAAGGACAGGGAGTATGGTGGCTACACCTTC.

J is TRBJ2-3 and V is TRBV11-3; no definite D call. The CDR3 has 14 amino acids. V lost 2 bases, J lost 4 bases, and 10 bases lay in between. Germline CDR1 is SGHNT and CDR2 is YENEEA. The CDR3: CASSLRELADTQYF. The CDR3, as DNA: TGTGCCAGCAGCTTACGCGAGCTTGCAGATACGCAGTATTTT. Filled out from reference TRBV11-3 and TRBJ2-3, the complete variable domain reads EAGVVQSPRYKIIEKKQPVAFWCNPISGHNTLYWYLQNLGQGPELLIRYENEEAVDDSQLPKDRFSAERLKGVDSTLKIQPAELGDSAVYLCASSLRELADTQYFGPGTRLTVL.

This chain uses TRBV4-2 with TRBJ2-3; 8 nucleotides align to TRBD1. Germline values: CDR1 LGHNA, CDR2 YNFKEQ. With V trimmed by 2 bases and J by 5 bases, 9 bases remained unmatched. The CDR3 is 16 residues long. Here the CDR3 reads CASSQRTGGTGDTQYF. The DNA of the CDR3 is TGTGCCAGCAGCCAACGTACAGGGGGGACCGGAGATACGCAGTATTTT.

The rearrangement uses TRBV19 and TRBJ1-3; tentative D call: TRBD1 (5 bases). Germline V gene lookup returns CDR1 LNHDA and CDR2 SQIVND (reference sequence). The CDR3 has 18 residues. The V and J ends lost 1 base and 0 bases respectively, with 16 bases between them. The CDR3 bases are TGTGCCAGTAGTATAGGGCCCGGGGACCGAAGCTCTGGAAACACCATATATTTT. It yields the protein CASSIGPGDRSSGNTIYF.

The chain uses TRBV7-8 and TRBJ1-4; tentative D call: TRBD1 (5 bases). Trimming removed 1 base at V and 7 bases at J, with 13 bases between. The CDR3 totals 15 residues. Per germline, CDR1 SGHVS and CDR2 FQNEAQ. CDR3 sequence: CASSLGGGYGEKLFF. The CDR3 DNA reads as TGTGCCAGCAGCTTAGGGGGGGGTTACGGTGAAAAACTGTTTTTT.

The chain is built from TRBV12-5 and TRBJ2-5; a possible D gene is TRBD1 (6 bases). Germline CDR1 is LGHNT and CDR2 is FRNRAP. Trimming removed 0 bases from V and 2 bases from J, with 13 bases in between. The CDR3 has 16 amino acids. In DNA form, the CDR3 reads TGTGCTAGTGGTTTGGTAGGCCAGGGGCCACAAGAGACCCAGTACTTC. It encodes CASGLVGQGPQETQYF.

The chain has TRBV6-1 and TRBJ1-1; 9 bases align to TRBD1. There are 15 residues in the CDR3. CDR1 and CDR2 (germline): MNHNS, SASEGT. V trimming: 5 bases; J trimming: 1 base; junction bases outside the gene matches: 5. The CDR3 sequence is CASSIVQGANTEAFF. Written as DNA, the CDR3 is TGTGCCAGCAGTATAGTACAGGGGGCGAACACTGAAGCTTTCTTT.

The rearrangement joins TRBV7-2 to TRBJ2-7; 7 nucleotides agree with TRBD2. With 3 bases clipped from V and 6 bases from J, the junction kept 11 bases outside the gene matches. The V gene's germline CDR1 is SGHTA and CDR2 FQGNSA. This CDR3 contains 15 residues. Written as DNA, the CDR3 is TGTGCCAGCAGCTTTGAGTGGGGGGGTTTCTCCGAGCAGTACTTC. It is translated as CASSFEWGGFSEQYF.